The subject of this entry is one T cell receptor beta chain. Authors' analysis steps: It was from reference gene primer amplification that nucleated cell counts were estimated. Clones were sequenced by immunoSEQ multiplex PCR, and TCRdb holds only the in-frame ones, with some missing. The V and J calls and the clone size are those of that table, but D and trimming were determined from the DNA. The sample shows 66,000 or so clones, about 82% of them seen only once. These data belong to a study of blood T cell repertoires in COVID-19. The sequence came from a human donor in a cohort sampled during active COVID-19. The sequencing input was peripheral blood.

CDR3 nucleotide sequence: TGTGCCAGCAGTTTCCAATCCGGGACTAGCGGGAGTGCGTACGAGCAGTACTTC. It yields the protein CASSFQSGTSGSAYEQYF. V gene TRBV28 combines with J gene TRBJ2-7; 14 nucleotides line up with TRBD2. Germline V gene lookup returns CDR1 MDHEN and CDR2 SYDVKM. CDR3 length: 18 residues. The junction had 11 bases not matched to a gene; V was cut back by 3 bases and J by 4 bases. Full variable domain (remainder filled in from reference TRBV28 and TRBJ2-7): DVKVTQSSRYLVKRTGEKVFLECVQDMDHENMFWYRQDPGLGLRLIYFSYDVKMKEKGDIPEGYSVSREKKERFSLILESASTNQTSMYLCASSFQSGTSGSAYEQYFGPGTRLTVT.